This TCR beta chain comes out of a study of T-cell memory formation after mild COVID-19. At the level of the study: TCR clusters showed largely donor specificity. Study-wide results and limits: Clones contracting day 15 to 85 were balanced CD4/CD8; later expanders leaned CD4+.

TCRdb re-analysed the 5' RACE reads in MiXCR, keeping a single row per CDR3 protein. The table includes 200,000 to 250,000 distinct CDR3 sequences, over 7.5% detected once. This clonotype was seen ten or more times. The antigen is unknown. The CDR3 has 14 residues. J lost 1 base, V lost 6 bases, and 4 bases had no gene match. Germline V lookup: CDR1 DFQATT, CDR2 SNEGSKA (reference sequence). The V call is TRBV20-1, the J call TRBJ2-4; 9 positions match TRBD1. The source of this sequence is a man younger than 35 who had mild COVID-19 (a few samples of this study predate the infection). Cell type and time point are not known. Material: PBMCs or a T cell subset sorted from them (not recorded which). The CDR3 is CSAGDRVAKNIQYF. The DNA for the CDR3 is TGCAGTGCAGGGGACAGGGTGGCCAAAAACATTCAGTACTTC.